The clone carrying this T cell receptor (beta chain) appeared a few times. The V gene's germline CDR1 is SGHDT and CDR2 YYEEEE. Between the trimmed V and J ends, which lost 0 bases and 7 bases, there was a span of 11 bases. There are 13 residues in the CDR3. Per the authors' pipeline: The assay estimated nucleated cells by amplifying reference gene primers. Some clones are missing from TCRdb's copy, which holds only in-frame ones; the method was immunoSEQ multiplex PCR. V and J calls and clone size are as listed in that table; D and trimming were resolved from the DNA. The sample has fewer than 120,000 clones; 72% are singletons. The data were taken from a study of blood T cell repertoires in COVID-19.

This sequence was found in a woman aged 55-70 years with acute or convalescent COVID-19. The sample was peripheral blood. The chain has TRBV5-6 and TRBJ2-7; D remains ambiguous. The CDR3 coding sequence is TGTGCCAGCAGCTTGGGACGGGTCGGAGAGCAGTACTTC. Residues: CASSLGRVGEQYF.